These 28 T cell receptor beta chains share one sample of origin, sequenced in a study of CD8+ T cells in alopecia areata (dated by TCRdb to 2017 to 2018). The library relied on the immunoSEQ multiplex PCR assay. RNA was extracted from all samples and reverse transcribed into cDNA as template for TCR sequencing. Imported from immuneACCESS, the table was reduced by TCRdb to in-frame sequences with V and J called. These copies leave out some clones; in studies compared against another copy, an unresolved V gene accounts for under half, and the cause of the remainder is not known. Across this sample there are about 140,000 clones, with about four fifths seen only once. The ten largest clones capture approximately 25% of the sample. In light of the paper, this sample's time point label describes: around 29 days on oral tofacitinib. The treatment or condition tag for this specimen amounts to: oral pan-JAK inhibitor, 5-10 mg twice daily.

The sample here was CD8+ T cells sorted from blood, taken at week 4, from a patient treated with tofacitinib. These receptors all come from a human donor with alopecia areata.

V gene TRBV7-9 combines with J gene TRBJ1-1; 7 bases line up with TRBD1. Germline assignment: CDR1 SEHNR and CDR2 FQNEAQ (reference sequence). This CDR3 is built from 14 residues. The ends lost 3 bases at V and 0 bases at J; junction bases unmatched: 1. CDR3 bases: TGTGCCAGCAGCTTGGACAGGCTGAACACTGAAGCTTTCTTT. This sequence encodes CASSLDRLNTEAFF. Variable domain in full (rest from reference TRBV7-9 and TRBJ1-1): DTGVSQNPRHKITKRGQNVTFRCDPISEHNRLYWYRQTLGQGPEFLTYFQNEAQLEKSRLLSDRFSAERPKGSFSTLEIQRTEQGDSAMYLCASSLDRLNTEAFFGQGTRLTVV.

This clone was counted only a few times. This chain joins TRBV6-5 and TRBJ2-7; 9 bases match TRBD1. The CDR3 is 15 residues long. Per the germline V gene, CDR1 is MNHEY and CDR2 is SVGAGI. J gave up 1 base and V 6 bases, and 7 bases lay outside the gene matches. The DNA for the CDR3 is TGTGCCAGCAGGGTAGGGACAGGGATTTCCTACGAGCAGTACTTC. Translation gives CASRVGTGISYEQYF.

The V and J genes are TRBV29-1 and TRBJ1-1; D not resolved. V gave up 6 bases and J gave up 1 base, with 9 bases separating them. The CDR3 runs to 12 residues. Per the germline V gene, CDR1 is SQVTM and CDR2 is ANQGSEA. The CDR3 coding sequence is TGCAGCGTCGGCCGGCCGAACACTGAAGCTTTCTTT. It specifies CSVGRPNTEAFF.

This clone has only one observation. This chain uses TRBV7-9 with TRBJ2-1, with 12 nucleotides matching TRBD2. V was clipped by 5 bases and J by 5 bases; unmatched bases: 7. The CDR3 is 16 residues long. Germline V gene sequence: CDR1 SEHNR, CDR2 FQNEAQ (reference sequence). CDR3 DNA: TGTGCCAGCAGCCCCACTAGCGGGGGGCTTAACAATGAGCAGTTCTTC. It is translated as CASSPTSGGLNNEQFF.

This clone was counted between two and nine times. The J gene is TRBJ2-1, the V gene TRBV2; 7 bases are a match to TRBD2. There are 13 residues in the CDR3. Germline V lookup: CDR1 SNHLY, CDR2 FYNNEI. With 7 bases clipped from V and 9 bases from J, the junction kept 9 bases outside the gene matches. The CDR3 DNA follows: TGTGCCAGCAAGATAGGACTAGATGCTGAGCAGTTCTTC. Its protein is CASKIGLDAEQFF.

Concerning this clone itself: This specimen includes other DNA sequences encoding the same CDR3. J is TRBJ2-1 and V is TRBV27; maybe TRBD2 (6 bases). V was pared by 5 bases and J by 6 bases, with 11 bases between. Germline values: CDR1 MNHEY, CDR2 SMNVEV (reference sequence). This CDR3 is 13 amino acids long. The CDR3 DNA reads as TGTGCCAGCAGTCTTGGGGGGTTCAATGAGCAGTTCTTC. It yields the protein CASSLGGFNEQFF.

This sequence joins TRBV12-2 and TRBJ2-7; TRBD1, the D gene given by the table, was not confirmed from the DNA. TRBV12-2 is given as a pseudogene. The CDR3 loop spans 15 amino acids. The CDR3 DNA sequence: TGTGCAAGTCGCCCCTGGACAGGGACCTACCACGAGCAGTACTTC. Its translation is CASRPWTGTYHEQYF.

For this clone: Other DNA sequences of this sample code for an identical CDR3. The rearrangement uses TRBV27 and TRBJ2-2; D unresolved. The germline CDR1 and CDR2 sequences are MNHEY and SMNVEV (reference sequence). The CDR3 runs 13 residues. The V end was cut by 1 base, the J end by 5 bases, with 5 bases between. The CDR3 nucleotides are TGTGCCAGCAGTTTATGGGGAACCGGGGAGCTGTTTTTT. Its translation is CASSLWGTGELFF.

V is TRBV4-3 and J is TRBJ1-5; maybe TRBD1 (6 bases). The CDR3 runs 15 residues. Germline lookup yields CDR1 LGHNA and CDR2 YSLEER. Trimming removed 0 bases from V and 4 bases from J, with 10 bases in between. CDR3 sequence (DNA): TGCGCCAGCAGCCAAGAAAGGACAGCAAATCAGCCCCAGCATTTT. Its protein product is CASSQERTANQPQHF.

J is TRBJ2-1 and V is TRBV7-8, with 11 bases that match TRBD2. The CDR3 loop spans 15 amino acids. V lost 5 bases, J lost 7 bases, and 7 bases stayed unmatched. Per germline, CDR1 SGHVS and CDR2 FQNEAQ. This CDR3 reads CASSVSGGAGNEQFF. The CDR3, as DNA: TGTGCCAGCAGCGTTAGCGGGGGGGCTGGGAATGAGCAGTTCTTC. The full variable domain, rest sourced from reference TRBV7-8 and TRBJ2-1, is GAGVSQSPRYKVAKRGQDVALRCDPISGHVSLFWYQQALGQGPEFLTYFQNEAQLDKSGLPSDRFFAERPEGSVSTLKIQRTQQEDSAVYLCASSVSGGAGNEQFFGPGTRLTVL.

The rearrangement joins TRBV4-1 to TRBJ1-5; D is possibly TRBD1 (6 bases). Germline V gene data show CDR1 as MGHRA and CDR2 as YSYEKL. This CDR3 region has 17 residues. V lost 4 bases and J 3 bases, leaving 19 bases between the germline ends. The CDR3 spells CASSLNLLQGVNQPQHF. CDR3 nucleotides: TGCGCCAGCAGCCTCAATCTTTTACAGGGTGTCAATCAGCCCCAGCATTTT.

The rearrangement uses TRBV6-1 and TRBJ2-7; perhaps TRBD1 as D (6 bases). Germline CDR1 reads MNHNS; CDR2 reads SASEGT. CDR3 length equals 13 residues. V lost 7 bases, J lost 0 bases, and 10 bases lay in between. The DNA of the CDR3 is TGTGCCAGCACAGGGGAGAGCTCCTACGAGCAGTACTTC. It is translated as CASTGESSYEQYF.

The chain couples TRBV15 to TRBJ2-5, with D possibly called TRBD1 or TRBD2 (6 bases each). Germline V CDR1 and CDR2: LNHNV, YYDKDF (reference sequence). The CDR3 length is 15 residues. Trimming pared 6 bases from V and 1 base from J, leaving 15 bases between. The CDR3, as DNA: TGTGCCACCAGTAAGAGGGGGACTGGCCAAGAGACCCAGTACTTC. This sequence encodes CATSKRGTGQETQYF.

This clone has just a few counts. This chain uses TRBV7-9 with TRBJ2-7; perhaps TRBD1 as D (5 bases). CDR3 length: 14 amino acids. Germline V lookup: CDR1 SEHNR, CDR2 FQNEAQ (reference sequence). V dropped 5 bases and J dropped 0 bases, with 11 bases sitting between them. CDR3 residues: CASSVSTASYEQYF. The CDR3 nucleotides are TGTGCCAGCAGCGTTTCGACAGCCTCCTACGAGCAGTACTTC.

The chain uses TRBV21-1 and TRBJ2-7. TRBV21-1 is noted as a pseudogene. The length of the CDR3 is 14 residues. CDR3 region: CASSIGQPTYEQYF. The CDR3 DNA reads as TGTGCCAGCAGCATCGGGCAGCCAACCTACGAGCAGTACTTC.

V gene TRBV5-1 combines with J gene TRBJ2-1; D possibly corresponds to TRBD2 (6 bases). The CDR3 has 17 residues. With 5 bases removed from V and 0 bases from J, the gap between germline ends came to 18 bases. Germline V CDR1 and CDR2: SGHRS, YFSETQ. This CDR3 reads CASSLRSGRDSYNEQFF. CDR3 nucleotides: TGCGCCAGCAGTCTACGTAGCGGCAGAGACTCCTACAATGAGCAGTTCTTC.

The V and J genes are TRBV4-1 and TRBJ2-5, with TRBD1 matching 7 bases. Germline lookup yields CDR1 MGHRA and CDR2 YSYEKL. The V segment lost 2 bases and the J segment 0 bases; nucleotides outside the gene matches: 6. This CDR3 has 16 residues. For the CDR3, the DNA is TGCGCCAGCAGCCAAACCGGGACAGCGTACCAAGAGACCCAGTACTTC. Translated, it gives CASSQTGTAYQETQYF.

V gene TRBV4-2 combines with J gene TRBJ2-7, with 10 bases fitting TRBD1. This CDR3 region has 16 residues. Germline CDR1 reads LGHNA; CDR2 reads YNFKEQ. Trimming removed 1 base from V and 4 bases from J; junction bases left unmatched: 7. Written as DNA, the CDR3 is TGTGCCAGCAGCCAAGTGGAGACAGGGGGCGCGTACGAGCAGTACTTC. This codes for CASSQVETGGAYEQYF.

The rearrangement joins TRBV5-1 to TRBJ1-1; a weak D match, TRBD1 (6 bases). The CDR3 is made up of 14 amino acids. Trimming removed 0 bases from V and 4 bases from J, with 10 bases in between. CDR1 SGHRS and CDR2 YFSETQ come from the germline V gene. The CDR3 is CASSLGGGGTEAFF. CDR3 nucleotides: TGCGCCAGCAGCTTGGGAGGGGGAGGCACTGAAGCTTTCTTT.

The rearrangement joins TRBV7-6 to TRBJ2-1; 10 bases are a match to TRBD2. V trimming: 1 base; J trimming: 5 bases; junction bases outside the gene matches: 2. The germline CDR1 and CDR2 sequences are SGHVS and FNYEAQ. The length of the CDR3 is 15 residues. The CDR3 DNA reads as TGTGCCAGCAGCTTAGTTGGACTAGCGGACAATGAGCAGTTCTTC. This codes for CASSLVGLADNEQFF.

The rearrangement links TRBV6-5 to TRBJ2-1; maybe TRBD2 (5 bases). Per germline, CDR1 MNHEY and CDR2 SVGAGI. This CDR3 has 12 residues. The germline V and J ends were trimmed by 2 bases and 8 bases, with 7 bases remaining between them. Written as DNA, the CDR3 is TGTGCCAGCAGTTACAACGGGGATGAGCAGTTCTTC. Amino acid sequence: CASSYNGDEQFF.

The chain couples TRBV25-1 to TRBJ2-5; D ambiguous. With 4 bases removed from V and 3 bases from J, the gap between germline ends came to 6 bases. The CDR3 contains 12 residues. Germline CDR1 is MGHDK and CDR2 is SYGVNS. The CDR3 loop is CASSAPEETQYF. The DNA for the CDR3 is TGTGCCAGCAGTGCCCCGGAAGAGACCCAGTACTTC.

The CDR3 DNA is TGCGCCAGCAGCTCACTAGCGTTGTACCAAGAGACCCAGTACTTC. This encodes CASSSLALYQETQYF. V usage is TRBV5-1 and J usage is TRBJ2-5; TRBD2 matches at 7 bases. This CDR3 comprises 15 residues. The V gene's germline CDR1 is SGHRS and CDR2 YFSETQ. The J segment lost 0 bases and the V segment lost 3 bases, leaving 5 bases of the junction unmatched. The full variable domain, completed using reference TRBV5-1 and TRBJ2-5, is KAGVTQTPRYLIKTRGQQVTLSCSPISGHRSVSWYQQTPGQGLQFLFEYFSETQRNKGNFPGRFSGRQFSNSRSEMNVSTLELGDSALYLCASSSLALYQETQYFGPGTRLLVL.

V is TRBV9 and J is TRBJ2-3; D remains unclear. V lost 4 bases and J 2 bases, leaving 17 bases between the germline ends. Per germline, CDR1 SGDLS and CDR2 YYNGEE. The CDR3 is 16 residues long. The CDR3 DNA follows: TGTGCCAGCAGCTGGAATCGAGTCGACCCCACAGATACGCAGTATTTT. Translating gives CASSWNRVDPTDTQYF.

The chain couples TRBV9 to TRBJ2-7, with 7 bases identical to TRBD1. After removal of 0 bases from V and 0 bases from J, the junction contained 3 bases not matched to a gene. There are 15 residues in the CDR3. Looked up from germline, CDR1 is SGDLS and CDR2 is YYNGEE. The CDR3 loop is CASSVEGAASYEQYF. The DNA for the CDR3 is TGTGCCAGCAGCGTAGAGGGGGCCGCCTCCTACGAGCAGTACTTC.

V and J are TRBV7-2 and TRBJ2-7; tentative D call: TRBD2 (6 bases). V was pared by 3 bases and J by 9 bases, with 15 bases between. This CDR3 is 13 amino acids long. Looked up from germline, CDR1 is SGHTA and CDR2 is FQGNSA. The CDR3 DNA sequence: TGTGCCAGCAGCTTTGAGACCCCGGAGGGGCAGTACTTC. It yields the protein CASSFETPEGQYF.

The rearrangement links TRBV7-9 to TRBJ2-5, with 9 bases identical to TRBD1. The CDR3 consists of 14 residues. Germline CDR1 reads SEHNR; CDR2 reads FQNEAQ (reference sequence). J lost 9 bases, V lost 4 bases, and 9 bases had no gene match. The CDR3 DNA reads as TGTGCCAGCAGCTCGGACAGGGGATTAAAGGCCCAGTACTTC. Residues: CASSSDRGLKAQYF.

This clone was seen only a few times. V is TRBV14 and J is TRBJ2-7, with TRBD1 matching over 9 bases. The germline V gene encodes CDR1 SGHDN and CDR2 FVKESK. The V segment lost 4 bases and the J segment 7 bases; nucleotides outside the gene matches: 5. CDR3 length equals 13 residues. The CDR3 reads CASSRAQGAEQYF. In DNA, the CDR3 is TGTGCCAGCAGCCGCGCACAGGGGGCAGAGCAGTACTTC. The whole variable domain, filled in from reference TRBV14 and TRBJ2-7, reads EAGVTQFPSHSVIEKGQTVTLRCDPISGHDNLYWYRRVMGKEIKFLLHFVKESKQDESGMPNNRFLAERTGGTYSTLKVQPAELEDSGVYFCASSRAQGAEQYFGPGTRLTVT.